This is a list of T cell receptor beta chains from one sample in a study of T cell changes during pregnancy in multiple sclerosis. TCRdb's table, derived via immunoSEQ multiplex PCR, lists solely in-frame clones and lacks some. This table holds 35,000 or so clones, about 92% found once. Sequenced material: CD4+ T cells from peripheral blood mononuclear cells, taken after pregnancy. The receptor set was obtained from a female donor in good health, enrolled as a control in a pregnancy study. Both conserved end residues are part of each CDR3. Fields, in order: J gene, V gene, CDR3 protein.

J: TRBJ2-4
V: TRBV6-1
CDR3: CASSEYVTGPTEGNIQYF

J: TRBJ1-5
V: TRBV5-4
CDR3: CASSSKQGFDQPQHF

J: TRBJ1-2
V: TRBV30
CDR3: CAWTRGQMDGYTF

J: TRBJ1-2
V: TRBV25-1
CDR3: CASSESSYGYTF

J: TRBJ2-1
V: TRBV11-2
CDR3: CASRTGTSAINEQFF

J: TRBJ1-6
V: TRBV5-6
CDR3: CASSSLDRDNSPLHF

J: TRBJ2-7
V: TRBV5-6
CDR3: CASSFDRENYEQYF

J: TRBJ2-1
V: TRBV18
CDR3: CASSPLAGGNEQFF

J: TRBJ1-2
V: TRBV4-3
CDR3: CASSQTVLDSHYGYTF

J: TRBJ2-3
V: TRBV4-2
CDR3: CASSQALAGGTDTQYF

J: TRBJ1-3
V: TRBV28
CDR3: CASSFLEGIGSGNTIYF

J: TRBJ1-2
V: TRBV14
CDR3: CASSQRTGYYGYTF

J: TRBJ2-6
V: TRBV27
CDR3: CASTPGRVSSGANVLTF

J: TRBJ2-5
V: TRBV4-1
CDR3: CASSQGASGRQETQYF

J: TRBJ1-1
V: TRBV6-6
CDR3: CASSRMDTTGTEAFF

J: TRBJ1-1
V: TRBV19
CDR3: CASSIKGAGEAFF

J: TRBJ2-3
V: TRBV15
CDR3: CATTRDLSTDTQYF

J: TRBJ2-3
V: TRBV11-3
CDR3: CASSSHGQGDTQYF

J: TRBJ1-2
V: TRBV5-6
CDR3: CASSGRSVFLNYGYTF

J: TRBJ1-2
V: TRBV5-6
CDR3: CASSLVNRVGYGYTF

J: TRBJ2-7
V: TRBV4-2
CDR3: CASSQSSAEQMIHEQYF

J: TRBJ2-7
V: TRBV7-8
CDR3: CASGRQGSYEQYF

J: TRBJ1-1
V: TRBV11-3
CDR3: CASSLDMNTEAFF

J: TRBJ1-4
V: TRBV5-4
CDR3: CASSNEGSLQGKLFF

J: TRBJ2-3
V: TRBV25-1
CDR3: CASSGAGGARDTQYF

J: TRBJ2-7
V: TRBV5-1
CDR3: CASSWLPRDSSYEQYF

J: TRBJ2-3
V: TRBV18
CDR3: CASSPVSSTDTQYF

J: TRBJ2-5
V: TRBV2
CDR3: CASSVQGNRETQYF

J: TRBJ2-1
V: TRBV6-1
CDR3: CASSEGGTPYNEQFF

J: TRBJ2-2
V: TRBV5-1
CDR3: CASSSHPGLLDGELFF

J: TRBJ2-3
V: TRBV6-1
CDR3: CASSEDGGDTQYF

J: TRBJ2-1
V: TRBV7-2
CDR3: CASSFKLLAAPRGNEQFF

J: TRBJ1-2
V: TRBV2
CDR3: CASSEFIGYTF

J: TRBJ1-1
V: TRBV7-9
CDR3: CASSLSGAGRGTEAFF

J: TRBJ2-7
V: TRBV5-1
CDR3: CASSGLWAYEQYF

J: TRBJ1-2
V: TRBV28
CDR3: CASSSPTGTGVRYGYTF

J: TRBJ2-5
V: TRBV7-7
CDR3: CASSPNQETQYF

J: TRBJ1-2
V: TRBV4-3
CDR3: CASSQDQGVDYGYTF